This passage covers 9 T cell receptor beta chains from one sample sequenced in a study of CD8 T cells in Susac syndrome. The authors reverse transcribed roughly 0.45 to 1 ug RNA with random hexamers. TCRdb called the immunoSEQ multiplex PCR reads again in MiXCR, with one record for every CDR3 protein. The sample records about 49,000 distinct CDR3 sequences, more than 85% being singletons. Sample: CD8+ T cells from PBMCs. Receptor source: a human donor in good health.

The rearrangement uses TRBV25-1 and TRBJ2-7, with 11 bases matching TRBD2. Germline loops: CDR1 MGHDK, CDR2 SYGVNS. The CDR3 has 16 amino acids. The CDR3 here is CAGGTSGFLPSYEQYF. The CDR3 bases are TGTGCAGGCGGGACTAGCGGTTTTTTACCCTCCTACGAGCAGTACTTC.

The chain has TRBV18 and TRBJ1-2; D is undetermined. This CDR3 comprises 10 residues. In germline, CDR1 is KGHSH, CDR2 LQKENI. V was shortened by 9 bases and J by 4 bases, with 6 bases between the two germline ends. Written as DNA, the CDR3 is TGTGCCAGGAACACCTATGGCTACACCTTC. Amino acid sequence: CARNTYGYTF.

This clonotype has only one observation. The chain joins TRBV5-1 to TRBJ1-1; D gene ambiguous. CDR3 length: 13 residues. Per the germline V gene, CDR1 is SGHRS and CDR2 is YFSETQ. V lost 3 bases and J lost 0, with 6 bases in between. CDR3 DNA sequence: TGCGCCAGCAGCTCCTCGGTGAACACTGAAGCTTTCTTT. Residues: CASSSSVNTEAFF.

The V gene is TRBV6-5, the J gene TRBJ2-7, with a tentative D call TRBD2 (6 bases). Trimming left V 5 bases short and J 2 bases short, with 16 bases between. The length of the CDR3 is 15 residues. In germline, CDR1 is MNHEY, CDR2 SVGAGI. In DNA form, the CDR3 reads TGTGCCAGCAGTACCCGGGACCTAGCGCCCTACGAGCAGTACTTC. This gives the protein CASSTRDLAPYEQYF.

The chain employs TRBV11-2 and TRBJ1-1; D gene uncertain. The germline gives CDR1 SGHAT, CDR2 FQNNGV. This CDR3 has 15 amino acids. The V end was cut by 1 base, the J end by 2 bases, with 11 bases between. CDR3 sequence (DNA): TGTGCCAGCAGCTTAGGTTGGACGGTCAACACTGAAGCTTTCTTT. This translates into CASSLGWTVNTEAFF.

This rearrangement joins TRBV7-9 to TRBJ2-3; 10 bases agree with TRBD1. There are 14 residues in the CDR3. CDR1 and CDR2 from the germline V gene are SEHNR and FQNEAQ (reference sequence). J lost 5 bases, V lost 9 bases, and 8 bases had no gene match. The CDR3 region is CASTTGGAVDTQYF. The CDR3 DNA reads TGTGCCAGTACGACAGGGGGCGCGGTAGATACGCAGTATTTT.

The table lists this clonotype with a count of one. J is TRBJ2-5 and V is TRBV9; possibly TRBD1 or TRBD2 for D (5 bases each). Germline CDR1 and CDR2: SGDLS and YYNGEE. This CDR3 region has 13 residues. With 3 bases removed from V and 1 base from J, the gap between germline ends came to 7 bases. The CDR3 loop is CASSGGAQETQYF. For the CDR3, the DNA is TGTGCCAGCAGCGGAGGGGCCCAAGAGACCCAGTACTTC.

The DNA of the CDR3 is TGTGCCACCAGTGATTCGGGCAGGTACAACAATGAGCAGTTCTTC. Residues: CATSDSGRYNNEQFF. This sequence joins TRBV24-1 and TRBJ2-1, with D uncertain. Trimming removed 2 bases at V and 5 bases at J, with 12 bases between. CDR1 and CDR2 from the germline V gene are KGHDR and SFDVKD. This CDR3 comprises 15 residues.

CDR3 coding DNA: TGTGCCAGGGCCTCAGGGCTGCCAAACACTGAAGCTTTCTTT. Its translation: CARASGLPNTEAFF. This rearrangement joins TRBV21-1 to TRBJ1-1; the table's D call, TRBD1, has no DNA check behind it. TRBV21-1 is tagged as a pseudogene. The CDR3 runs 14 residues.